The source of this T cell receptor (beta chain) is a study of T cells in Graves' hyperthyroidism and ophthalmopathy. This clonotype was counted a few times. Amplified TCR beta CDR3 regions derived from RNA transcripts. TCR CDR3 regions were first amplified by RT-PCR with HTBI primers. MiXCR, applied by TCRdb to the multiplex PCR reads, yields one record per CDR3 protein. This sample has approximately 610,000 distinct CDR3 sequences, with 15% to 20% found just once. The specimen was blood. The sequence was obtained from a woman in her late teens or twenties with Graves' hyperthyroidism.

CDR3 DNA: TGTGCCAGCAGCGTTGGTTGGAGGGGAGCTTCGTTTGGAGATACGCAGTATTTT. Translated: CASSVGWRGASFGDTQYF. The rearrangement uses TRBV9 and TRBJ2-3; possibly TRBD2 for D (6 bases). The CDR3 spans 18 residues. The germline V and J ends were trimmed by 2 bases and 5 bases, with 24 bases remaining between them. Germline assignment: CDR1 SGDLS and CDR2 YYNGEE.